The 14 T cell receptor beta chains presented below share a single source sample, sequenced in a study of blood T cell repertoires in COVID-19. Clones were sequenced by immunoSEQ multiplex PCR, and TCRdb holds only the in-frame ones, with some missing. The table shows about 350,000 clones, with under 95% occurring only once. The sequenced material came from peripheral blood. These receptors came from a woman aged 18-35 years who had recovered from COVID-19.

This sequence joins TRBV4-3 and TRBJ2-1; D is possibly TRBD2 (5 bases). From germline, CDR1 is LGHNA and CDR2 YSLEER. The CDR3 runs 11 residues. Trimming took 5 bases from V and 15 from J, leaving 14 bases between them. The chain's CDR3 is CASSDNGLTFF. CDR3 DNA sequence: TGCGCCAGCAGCGATAACGGACTTACGTTCTTC.

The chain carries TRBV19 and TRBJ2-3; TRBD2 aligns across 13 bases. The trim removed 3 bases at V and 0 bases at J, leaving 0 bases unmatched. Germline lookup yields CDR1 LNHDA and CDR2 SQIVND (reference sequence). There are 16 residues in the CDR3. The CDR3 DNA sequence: TGTGCCAGTAGTATGGGACTAGCGGGAAGCACAGATACGCAGTATTTT. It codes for CASSMGLAGSTDTQYF.

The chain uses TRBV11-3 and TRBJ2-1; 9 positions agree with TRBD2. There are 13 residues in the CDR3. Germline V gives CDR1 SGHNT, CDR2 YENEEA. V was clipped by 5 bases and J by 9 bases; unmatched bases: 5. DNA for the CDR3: TGTGCCAGCAGCCGGCGGGAGGGCGTTGAGCAGTTCTTC. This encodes CASSRREGVEQFF.

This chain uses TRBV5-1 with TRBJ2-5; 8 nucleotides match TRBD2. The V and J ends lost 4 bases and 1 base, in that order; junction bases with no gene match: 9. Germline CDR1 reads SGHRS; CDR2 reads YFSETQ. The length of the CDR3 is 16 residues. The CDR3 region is CASSGKSSGIQETQYF. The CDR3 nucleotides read TGCGCCAGCAGCGGGAAAAGTAGCGGGATCCAAGAGACCCAGTACTTC. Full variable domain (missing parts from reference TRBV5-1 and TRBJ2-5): KAGVTQTPRYLIKTRGQQVTLSCSPISGHRSVSWYQQTPGQGLQFLFEYFSETQRNKGNFPGRFSGRQFSNSRSEMNVSTLELGDSALYLCASSGKSSGIQETQYFGPGTRLLVL.

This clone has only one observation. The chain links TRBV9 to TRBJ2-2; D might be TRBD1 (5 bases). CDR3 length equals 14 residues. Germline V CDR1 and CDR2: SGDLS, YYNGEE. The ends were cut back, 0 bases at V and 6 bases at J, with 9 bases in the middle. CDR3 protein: CASSVGGAAGELFF. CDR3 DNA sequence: TGTGCCAGCAGCGTAGGGGGCGCGGCCGGGGAGCTGTTTTTT.

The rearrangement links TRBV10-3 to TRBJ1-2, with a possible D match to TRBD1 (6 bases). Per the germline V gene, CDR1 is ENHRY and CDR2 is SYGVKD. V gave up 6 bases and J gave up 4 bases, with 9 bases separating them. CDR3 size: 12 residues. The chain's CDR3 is CAISTGSYGYTF. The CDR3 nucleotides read TGTGCCATCAGCACAGGGAGCTATGGCTACACCTTC.

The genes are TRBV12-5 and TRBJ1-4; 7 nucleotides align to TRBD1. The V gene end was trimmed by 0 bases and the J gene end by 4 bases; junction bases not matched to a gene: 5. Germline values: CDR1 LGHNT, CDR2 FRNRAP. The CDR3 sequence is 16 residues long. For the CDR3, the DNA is TGTGCTAGTGGTTTGGTAAGGGGACAGAGTAATGAAAAACTGTTTTTT. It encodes CASGLVRGQSNEKLFF. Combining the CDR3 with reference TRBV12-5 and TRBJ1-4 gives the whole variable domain DARVTQTPRHKVTEMGQEVTMRCQPILGHNTVFWYRQTMMQGLELLAYFRNRAPLDDSGMPKDRFSAEMPDATLATLKIQPSEPRDSAVYFCASGLVRGQSNEKLFFGSGTQLSVL.

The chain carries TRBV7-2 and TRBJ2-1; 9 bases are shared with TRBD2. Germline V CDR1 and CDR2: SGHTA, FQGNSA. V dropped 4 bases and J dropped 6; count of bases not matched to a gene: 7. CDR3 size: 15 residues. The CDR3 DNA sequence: TGTGCCAGCAGCTCACTAGCGGGCGCCTCCAATGAGCAGTTCTTC. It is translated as CASSSLAGASNEQFF.

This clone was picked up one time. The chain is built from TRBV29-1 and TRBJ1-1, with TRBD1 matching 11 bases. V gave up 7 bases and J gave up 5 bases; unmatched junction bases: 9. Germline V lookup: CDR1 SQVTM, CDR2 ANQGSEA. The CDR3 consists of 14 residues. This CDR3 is CSAQRGQGGTEAFF. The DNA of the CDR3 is TGCAGCGCTCAAAGGGGACAGGGGGGAACTGAAGCTTTCTTT.

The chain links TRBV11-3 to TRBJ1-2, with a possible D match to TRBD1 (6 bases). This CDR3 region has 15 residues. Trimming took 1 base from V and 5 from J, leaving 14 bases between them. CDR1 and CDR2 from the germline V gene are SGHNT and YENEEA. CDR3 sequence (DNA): TGTGCCAGCAGCTTAGTGACAGGACAGCCTTATGGCTACACCTTC. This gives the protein CASSLVTGQPYGYTF.

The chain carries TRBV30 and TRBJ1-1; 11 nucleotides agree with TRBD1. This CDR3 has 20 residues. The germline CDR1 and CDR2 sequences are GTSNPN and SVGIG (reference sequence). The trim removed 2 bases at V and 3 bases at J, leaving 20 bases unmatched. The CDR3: CAWSSRTGGYFVNRDTEAFF. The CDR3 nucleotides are TGTGCCTGGAGTTCACGGACAGGGGGCTATTTTGTGAACCGGGACACTGAAGCTTTCTTT.

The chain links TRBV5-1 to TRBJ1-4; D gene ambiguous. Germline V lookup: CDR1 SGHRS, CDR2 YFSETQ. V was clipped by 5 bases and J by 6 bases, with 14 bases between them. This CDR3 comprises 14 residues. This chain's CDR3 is CASRSDIWDEKLFF. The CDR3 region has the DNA TGCGCCAGCAGGTCCGACATTTGGGATGAAAAACTGTTTTTT.

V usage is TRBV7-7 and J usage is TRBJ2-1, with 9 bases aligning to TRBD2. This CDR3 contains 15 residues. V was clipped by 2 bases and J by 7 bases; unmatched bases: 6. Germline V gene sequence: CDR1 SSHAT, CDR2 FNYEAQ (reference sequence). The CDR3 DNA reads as TGTGCCAGCAGCTTAAAACTAGCGGGCCCGAATGAGCAGTTCTTC. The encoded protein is CASSLKLAGPNEQFF.

CDR3 in amino acids: CASRDSDNEQFF. CDR3 coding DNA: TGTGCCAGCAGGGACTCGGACAATGAGCAGTTCTTC. The chain joins TRBV12-3 or TRBV12-4 to TRBJ2-1; TRBD2 is a possible D gene (5 bases). The CDR3 spans 12 residues. V lost 6 bases and J lost 5, with 8 bases in between.